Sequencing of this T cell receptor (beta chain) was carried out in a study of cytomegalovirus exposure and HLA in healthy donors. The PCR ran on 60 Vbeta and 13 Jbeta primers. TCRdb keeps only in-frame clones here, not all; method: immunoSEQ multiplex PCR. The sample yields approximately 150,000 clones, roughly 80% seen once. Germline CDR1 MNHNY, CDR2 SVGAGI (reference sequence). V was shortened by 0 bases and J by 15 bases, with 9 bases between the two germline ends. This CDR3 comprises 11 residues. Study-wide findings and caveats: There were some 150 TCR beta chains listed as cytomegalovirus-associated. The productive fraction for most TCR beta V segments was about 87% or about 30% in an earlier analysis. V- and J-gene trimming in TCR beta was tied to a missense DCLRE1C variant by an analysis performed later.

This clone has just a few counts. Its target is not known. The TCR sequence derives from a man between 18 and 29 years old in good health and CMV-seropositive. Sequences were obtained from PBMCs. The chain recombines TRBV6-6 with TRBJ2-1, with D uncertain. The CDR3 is CASSYSVARFF. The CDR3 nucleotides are TGTGCCAGCAGTTACTCGGTAGCTCGGTTCTTC.